This passage covers 15 T cell receptor beta chains from one sample sequenced in a study of blood T cell repertoires in COVID-19. Clones were read by immunoSEQ multiplex PCR, and TCRdb kept only the in-frame ones, dropping some. Counted here are 450,000 to 500,000 clones, 75% to 90% occurring once; the ten biggest clones make up under 4%. Sequencing was done on a sample of peripheral blood. The receptor set was obtained from a human donor in a cohort sampled during active COVID-19.

A single count supports this clone. This chain joins TRBV18 and TRBJ2-1, with 8 nucleotides matching TRBD1. Germline values: CDR1 KGHSH, CDR2 LQKENI. The CDR3 contains 18 residues. Trimming took 2 bases from V and 0 from J; bases not matched to a gene: 9. The CDR3 sequence: CASSPASGTGDSYNEQFF. CDR3 nucleotide sequence: TGTGCCAGCTCACCAGCCTCCGGGACAGGCGACTCCTACAATGAGCAGTTCTTC.

The CDR3 loop reads CASGTGGFSRYGYTF. The CDR3 region has the DNA TGTGCCAGCGGGACAGGGGGCTTCAGCCGATATGGCTACACCTTC. The chain links TRBV6-5 to TRBJ1-2, with 12 bases that match TRBD1. With V trimmed by 8 bases and J by 5 bases, 9 bases remained unmatched. The CDR3 is made up of 15 amino acids. CDR1 and CDR2 (germline): MNHEY, SVGAGI.

The rearrangement joins TRBV11-2 to TRBJ2-7, with D possibly matching TRBD2 (7 bases). Germline V lookup: CDR1 SGHAT, CDR2 FQNNGV. V was cut by 6 bases and J by 5 bases, with 17 bases left in between. CDR3 length: 14 residues. DNA for the CDR3: TGTGCCAGCAGAGGTTTTCGGGGGGCGGACGAGCAGTACTTC. As protein: CASRGFRGADEQYF.

This rearrangement joins TRBV21-1 to TRBJ1-2; TRBD1 is the table's D call and was not checked against the DNA. TRBV21-1 is a pseudogene segment. The CDR3 spans 17 residues. The CDR3 bases are TGTGCCAGCAGCAAAGAGAAGAAGGTGCAGGGGGCTGATGGCTACACCTTC. Its protein is CASSKEKKVQGADGYTF.

The chain carries TRBV4-2 and TRBJ2-3, with TRBD2 matching 8 bases. With V trimmed by 0 bases and J by 6 bases, 8 bases remained unmatched. This CDR3 region has 16 residues. CDR1 is LGHNA, CDR2 YNFKEQ, per germline. CDR3: CASSQEGLGGTDTQYF. The CDR3 bases are TGTGCCAGCAGCCAAGAGGGACTAGGGGGGACGGATACGCAGTATTTT.

This sequence joins TRBV15 and TRBJ2-3; 15 bases map to TRBD2. The germline V gene has CDR1 LNHNV and CDR2 YYDKDF (reference sequence). The CDR3 is 15 amino acids. With V trimmed by 0 bases and J by 8 bases, 0 bases remained unmatched. The CDR3 bases are TGTGCCACCAGCAGAGAGGGACTAGCGGGAGGTACGCAGTATTTT. It yields the protein CATSREGLAGGTQYF.

The genes are TRBV4-1 and TRBJ2-1, with a tentative D call TRBD2 (5 bases). CDR3 length equals 16 residues. The V gene's germline CDR1 is MGHRA and CDR2 YSYEKL. Trimming left V 0 bases short and J 3 bases short, with 12 bases between. CDR3 sequence reads: CASSQDGFGGYNEQFF. The CDR3 nucleotides read TGCGCCAGCAGCCAAGATGGATTTGGAGGCTACAATGAGCAGTTCTTC.

The chain couples TRBV9 to TRBJ1-1; 7 bases agree with TRBD1. Germline V gene sequence: CDR1 SGDLS, CDR2 YYNGEE. The length of the CDR3 is 16 residues. V shed 0 bases, J shed 3 bases, and the junction held 8 bases outside the gene matches. CDR3 sequence: CASSVAKDREDTEAFF. The DNA for the CDR3 is TGTGCCAGCAGCGTAGCCAAAGACAGGGAGGACACTGAAGCTTTCTTT.

The chain is built from TRBV7-9 and TRBJ1-2; TRBD1 is a possible D gene (6 bases). The CDR3 covers 16 residues. V lost 4 bases and J 5 bases, leaving 20 bases between the germline ends. Germline V gives CDR1 SEHNR, CDR2 FQNEAQ (reference sequence). The DNA for the CDR3 is TGTGCCAGCAGCTCGAACTCAGGTGGGGGCTCGTATGGCTACACCTTC. This translates into CASSSNSGGGSYGYTF.

This clone was seen ten or more times. This rearrangement joins TRBV15 to TRBJ2-4; 9 bases agree with TRBD1. The V gene end was trimmed by 1 base and the J gene end by 2 bases; junction bases not matched to a gene: 9. The CDR3 length is 18 residues. Germline V lookup: CDR1 LNHNV, CDR2 YYDKDF (reference sequence). CDR3 DNA: TGTGCCACCAGCAGAGTGACGACAGGGGGTATTCCCAAAAACATTCAGTACTTC. Translation: CATSRVTTGGIPKNIQYF.

The CDR3 sequence is CATQGLVNGGELFF. The CDR3 DNA reads as TGTGCCACCCAGGGACTAGTGAACGGCGGGGAGCTGTTTTTT. The chain combines TRBV19 with TRBJ2-2, with 8 bases identical to TRBD2. V trimming: 10 bases; J trimming: 7 bases; junction bases outside the gene matches: 11. Germline V CDR1 and CDR2: LNHDA, SQIVND (reference sequence). The CDR3 has 14 residues.

The gene calls are TRBV7-2 and TRBJ2-7; D remains ambiguous. Per germline, CDR1 SGHTA and CDR2 FQGNSA. This CDR3 spans 13 amino acids. V was clipped by 5 bases and J by 6 bases, with 14 bases between them. The CDR3 sequence is CASSRPPLPEQYF. CDR3 nucleotide sequence: TGTGCCAGCAGCCGTCCCCCGCTACCCGAGCAGTACTTC.

The table lists this clone with a few counts. The J gene is TRBJ1-1, the V gene TRBV7-2; 11 bases agree with TRBD1. The V gene end was trimmed by 3 bases and the J gene end by 7 bases; junction bases not matched to a gene: 4. This CDR3 contains 14 residues. Germline CDR1 and CDR2: SGHTA and FQGNSA. CDR3 loop: CASSFPGQGVEAFF. The CDR3 bases are TGTGCCAGCAGCTTCCCGGGACAGGGGGTTGAAGCTTTCTTT.

V usage is TRBV3-1 (or the pseudogene TRBV3-2) and J usage is TRBJ2-7, with D possibly being TRBD2 (6 bases). CDR3 length: 14 residues. V gave up 4 bases and J gave up 2 bases, with 12 bases separating them. CDR1 is LGHDT and CDR2 is YNNKEL in the germline V gene (reference sequence). Here the CDR3 reads CASSLGTLTYEQYF. The CDR3 DNA reads as TGTGCCAGCAGCCTTGGGACTCTAACCTACGAGCAGTACTTC.

This clone was seen only once. The V and J genes are TRBV5-6 and TRBJ1-4, with 8 bases fitting TRBD1. Trimming took 1 base from V and 3 from J; bases not matched to a gene: 8. Germline V gene sequence: CDR1 SGHDT, CDR2 YYEEEE. The length of the CDR3 is 17 residues. The CDR3, as DNA: TGTGCCAGCAGCTTGTCCGCGACAGGGGTAGCTAATGAAAAACTGTTTTTT. Protein: CASSLSATGVANEKLFF.